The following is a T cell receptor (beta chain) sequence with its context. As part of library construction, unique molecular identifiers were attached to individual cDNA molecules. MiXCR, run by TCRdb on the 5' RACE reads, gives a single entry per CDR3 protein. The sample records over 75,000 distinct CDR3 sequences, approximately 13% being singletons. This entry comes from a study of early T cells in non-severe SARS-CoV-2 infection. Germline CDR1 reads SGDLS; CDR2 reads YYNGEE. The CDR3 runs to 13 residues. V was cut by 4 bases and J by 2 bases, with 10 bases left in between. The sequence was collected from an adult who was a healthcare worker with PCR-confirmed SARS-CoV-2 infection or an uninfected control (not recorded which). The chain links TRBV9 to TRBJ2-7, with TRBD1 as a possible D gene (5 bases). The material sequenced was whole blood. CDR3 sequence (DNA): TGTGCCAGCAGCCCCTCGGACACCTACGAGCAGTACTTC. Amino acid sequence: CASSPSDTYEQYF.